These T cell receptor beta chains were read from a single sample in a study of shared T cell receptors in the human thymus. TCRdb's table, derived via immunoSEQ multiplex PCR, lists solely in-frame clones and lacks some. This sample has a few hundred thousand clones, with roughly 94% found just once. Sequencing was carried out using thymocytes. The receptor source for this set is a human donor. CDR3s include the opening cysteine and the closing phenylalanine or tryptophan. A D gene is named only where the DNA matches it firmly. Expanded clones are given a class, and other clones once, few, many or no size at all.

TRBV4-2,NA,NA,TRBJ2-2,CASSQDGDEATGELFF,TGTGCCAGCAGCCAAGATGGTGATGAGGCCACCGGGGAGCTGTTTTTT
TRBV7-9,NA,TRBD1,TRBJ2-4,CASSFDNRGRSAKNIQYF,TGTGCCAGCAGCTTCGATAACAGGGGGCGCTCAGCCAAAAACATTCAGTACTTC
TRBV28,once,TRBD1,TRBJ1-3,CASSLKRGRGNTIYF,TGTGCCAGCAGTTTAAAAAGGGGGCGCGGAAACACCATATATTTT
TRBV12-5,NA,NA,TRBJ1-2,CASGSRGGKDISNYGYTF,TGTGCTAGTGGTTCGCGGGGCGGCAAGGACATTTCTAACTATGGCTACACCTTC
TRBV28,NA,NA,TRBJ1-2,CASSLLRQDYGYTF,TGTGCCAGCAGTTTATTGCGACAAGACTATGGCTACACCTTC
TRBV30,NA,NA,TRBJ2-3,CAWSREWSDTQYF,TGTGCCTGGAGCCGGGAGTGGTCAGATACGCAGTATTTT
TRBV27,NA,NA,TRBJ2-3,CASSPDLLRTDTQYF,TGTGCCAGCAGTCCCGACCTTCTCCGCACAGATACGCAGTATTTT
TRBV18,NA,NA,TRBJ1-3,CASSVQRDDIISSGNTIYF,TGTGCCAGCTCAGTACAGCGGGACGACATAATAAGCTCTGGAAACACCATATATTTT
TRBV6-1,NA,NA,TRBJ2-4,CASSERGVAKNIQYF,TGTGCCAGCAGTGAGCGTGGGGTAGCCAAAAACATTCAGTACTTC
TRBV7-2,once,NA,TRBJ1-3,CASSLVDADGNTIYF,TGTGCCAGCAGCTTAGTGGACGCTGATGGAAACACCATATATTTT
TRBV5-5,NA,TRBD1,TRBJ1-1,CASSSQGGYTEAFF,TGTGCCAGCAGCTCTCAGGGGGGGTACACTGAAGCTTTCTTT
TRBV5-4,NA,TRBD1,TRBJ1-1,CASSGPGGIMNTEAFF,TGTGCCAGCAGCGGACCAGGGGGAATCATGAACACTGAAGCTTTCTTT
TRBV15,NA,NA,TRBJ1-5,CATDNGERGNQPQHF,TGTGCCACGGACAACGGGGAGAGAGGCAATCAGCCCCAGCATTTT
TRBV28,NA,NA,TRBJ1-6,CASRPSGGGNSPLHF,TGTGCCAGCAGACCTTCCGGGGGCGGTAATTCACCCCTCCACTTT
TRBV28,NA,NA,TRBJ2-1,CASRLKVNEQFF,TGTGCCAGCAGGCTAAAGGTAAATGAGCAGTTCTTC
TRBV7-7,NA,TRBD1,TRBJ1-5,CASSDPLADRGIGRGSNQPQHF,TGTGCTAGCAGCGACCCTCTAGCGGACAGGGGGATAGGTCGGGGAAGCAATCAGCCCCAGCATTTT
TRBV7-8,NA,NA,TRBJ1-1,CASSPLGQEHDTEAFF,TGTGCCAGCAGCCCCTTGGGGCAGGAGCATGACACTGAAGCTTTCTTT
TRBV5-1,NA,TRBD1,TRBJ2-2,CASSPGGQGVRGELFF,TGCGCCAGCAGCCCAGGGGGACAGGGGGTCCGCGGGGAGCTGTTTTTT
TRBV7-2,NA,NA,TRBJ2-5,CASSLAVGVAETQYF,TGTGCCAGCAGCTTAGCGGTGGGTGTTGCGGAGACCCAGTACTTC
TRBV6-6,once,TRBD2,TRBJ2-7,CASSYLAGASYEQYF,TGTGCCAGCAGTTACTTGGCGGGAGCCTCCTACGAGCAGTACTTC
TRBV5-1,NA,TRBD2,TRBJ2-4,CASSGTSGMAKNIQYF,TGCGCCAGCAGCGGCACTAGCGGGATGGCCAAAAACATTCAGTACTTC
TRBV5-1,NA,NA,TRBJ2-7,CASSPEDEQYF,TGCGCCAGCAGCCCCGAGGACGAGCAGTACTTC
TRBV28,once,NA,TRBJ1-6,CASSRSPLHF,TGTGCCAGCAGTCGATCACCCCTCCACTTT
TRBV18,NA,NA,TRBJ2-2,CASSPGATGELFF,TGTGCCAGCTCACCGGGGGCCACCGGGGAGCTGTTTTTT
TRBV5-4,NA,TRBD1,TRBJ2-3,CASGSSWTRGTGGDTQYF,TGTGCCAGCGGGTCCTCCTGGACTCGCGGGACAGGGGGGGATACGCAGTATTTT
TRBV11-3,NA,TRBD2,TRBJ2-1,CASSLAPSGRSYNEQFF,TGTGCCAGCAGCTTAGCCCCTAGCGGGAGATCCTACAATGAGCAGTTCTTC
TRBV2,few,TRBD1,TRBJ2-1,CASGTGEKYNEQFF,TGTGCCAGCGGTACAGGGGAGAAATACAATGAGCAGTTCTTC
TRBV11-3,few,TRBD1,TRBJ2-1,CASSLGDRVLREQFF,TGTGCCAGCAGCTTAGGGGACAGGGTCTTGCGAGAGCAGTTCTTC
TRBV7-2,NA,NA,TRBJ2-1,CASSLPGLRYNEQFF,TGTGCCAGCAGCCTACCGGGACTTAGATACAATGAGCAGTTCTTC
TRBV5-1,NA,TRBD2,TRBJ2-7,CASKKVGSGRLYEQYF,TGCGCCAGCAAGAAAGTAGGAAGCGGGAGATTGTACGAGCAGTACTTC
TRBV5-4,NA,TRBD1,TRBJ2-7,CASSLAVGQGRYEQYF,TGTGCCAGCAGCTTGGCCGTGGGACAGGGTCGGTACGAGCAGTACTTC
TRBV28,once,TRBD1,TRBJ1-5,CASRPRDRINQPQHF,TGTGCCAGCAGGCCAAGGGACAGAATCAATCAGCCCCAGCATTTT
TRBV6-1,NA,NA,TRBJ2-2,CASSGGWGGELFF,TGTGCCAGCAGTGGCGGCTGGGGTGGGGAGCTGTTTTTT
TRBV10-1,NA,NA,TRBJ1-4,CASSEGEKLFF,TGCGCCAGCAGTGAGGGTGAAAAACTGTTTTTT
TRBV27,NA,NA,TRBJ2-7,CASSLSGQTAAYEQYF,TGTGCCAGCAGCCTAAGTGGTCAGACAGCAGCCTACGAGCAGTACTTC
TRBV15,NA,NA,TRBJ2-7,CATSRASGTPAYEQYF,TGTGCCACCAGCAGAGCGTCCGGGACCCCGGCCTACGAGCAGTACTTC
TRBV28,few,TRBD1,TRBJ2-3,CASSLSPRGTVSTDTQYF,TGTGCCAGCAGTTTAAGTCCCCGTGGGACAGTCAGCACAGATACGCAGTATTTT
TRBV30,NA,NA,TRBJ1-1,CAWSVGWAEAFF,TGTGCCTGGAGTGTAGGGTGGGCTGAAGCTTTCTTT
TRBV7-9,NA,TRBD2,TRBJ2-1,CASSLDLAGGLNEQFF,TGTGCCAGCAGCTTAGACCTAGCGGGAGGGCTGAATGAGCAGTTCTTC
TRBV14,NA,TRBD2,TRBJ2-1,CASSQDKVGLASSYNEQFF,TGTGCCAGCAGCCAAGATAAAGTGGGACTAGCCAGCTCCTACAATGAGCAGTTCTTC
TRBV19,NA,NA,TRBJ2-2,CASWSSYTGELFF,TGTGCCAGTTGGTCAAGTTACACCGGGGAGCTGTTTTTT
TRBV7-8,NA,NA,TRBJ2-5,CASSLAPGLQETQYF,TGTGCCAGCAGCTTAGCGCCTGGACTACAAGAGACCCAGTACTTC
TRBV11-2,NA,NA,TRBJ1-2,CASSLEEGTNTF,TGTGCCAGCAGCTTAGAAGAGGGAACAAACACCTTC
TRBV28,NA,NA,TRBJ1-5,CASSDSRPTSIQGDSNQPQHF,TGTGCCAGCAGTGACAGCAGGCCGACATCAATACAGGGAGATAGCAATCAGCCCCAGCATTTT
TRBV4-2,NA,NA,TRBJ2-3,CASSQALGADPSTDTQYF,TGTGCCAGCAGCCAAGCATTAGGTGCCGACCCTAGCACAGATACGCAGTATTTT
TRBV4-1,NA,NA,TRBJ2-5,CASSQEKVARDNETQYF,TGCGCCAGCAGCCAAGAGAAGGTCGCGAGGGATAACGAGACCCAGTACTTC
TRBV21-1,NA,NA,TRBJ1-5,CASTLQSRPAPTGNQPQHF,TGTGCCAGCACTCTACAGAGCCGGCCCGCTCCGACGGGCAATCAGCCCCAGCATTTT